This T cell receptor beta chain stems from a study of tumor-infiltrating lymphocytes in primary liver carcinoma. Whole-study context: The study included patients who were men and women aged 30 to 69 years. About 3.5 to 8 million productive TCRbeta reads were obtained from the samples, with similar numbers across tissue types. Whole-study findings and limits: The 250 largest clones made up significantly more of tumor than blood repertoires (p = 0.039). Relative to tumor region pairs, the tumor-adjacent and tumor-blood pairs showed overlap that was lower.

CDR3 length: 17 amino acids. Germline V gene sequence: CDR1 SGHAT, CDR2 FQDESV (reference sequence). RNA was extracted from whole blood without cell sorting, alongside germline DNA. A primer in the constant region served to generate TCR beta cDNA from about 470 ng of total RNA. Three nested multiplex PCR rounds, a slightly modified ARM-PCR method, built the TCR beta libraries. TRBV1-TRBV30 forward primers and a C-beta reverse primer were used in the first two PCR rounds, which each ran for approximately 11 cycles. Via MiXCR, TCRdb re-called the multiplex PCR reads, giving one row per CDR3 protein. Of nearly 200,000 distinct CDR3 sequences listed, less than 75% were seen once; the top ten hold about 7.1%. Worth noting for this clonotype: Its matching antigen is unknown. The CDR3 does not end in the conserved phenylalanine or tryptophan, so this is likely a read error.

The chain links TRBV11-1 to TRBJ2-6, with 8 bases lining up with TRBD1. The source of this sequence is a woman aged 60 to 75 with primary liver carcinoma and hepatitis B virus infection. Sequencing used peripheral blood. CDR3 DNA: TGTTCCAGCAGCGCCAGGACAGGGACTCCTGGGGCCAACGTCCTGACTCTC. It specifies CSSSARTGTPGANVLTL.